Shown below are 7 T cell receptor beta chains from a single sample sequenced in a study of blood T cell repertoires in COVID-19. Measured with immunoSEQ multiplex PCR; TCRdb has only the in-frame clones, and not every one. Of about 89,000 clones listed, 65% to 85% are singletons. The sample comprised peripheral blood. These receptors came from a man in his 70s with COVID-19, enrolled during active disease.

The CDR3 reads CASSHTGTGYSEQYF. CDR3 coding DNA: TGTGCCAGCAGCCATACCGGGACAGGGTATAGCGAGCAGTACTTC. The rearrangement uses TRBV3-1 (or the pseudogene TRBV3-2) and TRBJ2-7, with TRBD1 matching 9 bases. V was pared by 3 bases and J by 6 bases, with 9 bases of the junction left unmatched. CDR3 length: 15 amino acids. The germline V gene has CDR1 LGHDT and CDR2 YNNKEL (reference sequence).

The chain carries TRBV11-1 and TRBJ1-1, with D possibly matching TRBD1 (6 bases). This CDR3 region has 15 residues. Per the germline V gene, CDR1 is SGHAT and CDR2 is FQDESV (reference sequence). Trimming took 2 bases from V and 0 from J, leaving 10 bases between them. The CDR3 DNA sequence: TGTGCCAGCAGCTTATTCGGGACAATGAACACTGAAGCTTTCTTT. It yields the protein CASSLFGTMNTEAFF. The variable domain in full, with the rest retrieved from reference TRBV11-1 and TRBJ1-1, is EAEVAQSPRYKITEKSQAVAFWCDPISGHATLYWYRQILGQGPELLVQFQDESVVDDSQLPKDRFSAERLKGVDSTLKIQPAELGDSAMYLCASSLFGTMNTEAFFGQGTRLTVV.

V is TRBV15 and J is TRBJ2-7; 7 bases match TRBD2. This CDR3 region has 12 residues. Per germline, CDR1 LNHNV and CDR2 YYDKDF (reference sequence). V lost 8 bases to trimming and J lost 2 bases; unmatched junction nucleotides: 3. The CDR3 coding sequence is TGTGCCACCGGGGGGGAAGCCTACGAGCAGTACTTC. Translating it yields CATGGEAYEQYF.

The chain couples TRBV4-3 to TRBJ1-6, with D perhaps matching TRBD1 (5 bases). This CDR3 region has 19 residues. Per the germline V gene, CDR1 is LGHNA and CDR2 is YSLEER. V gave up 0 bases and J gave up 0 bases, with 15 bases separating them. The CDR3 DNA reads TGCGCCAGCAGCCAAGATTTGGGGGGGGTGAGCTCCTATAATTCACCCCTCCACTTT. Translated, it gives CASSQDLGGVSSYNSPLHF.

This chain joins TRBV6-2 or TRBV6-3 and TRBJ2-3, with 8 bases lining up with TRBD1. Germline CDR1 is MNHEY and CDR2 is SVGEGT. V lost 5 bases, J lost 6 bases, and 4 bases stayed unmatched. The CDR3 consists of 13 residues. The CDR3 region is CASSPHRGDTQYF. CDR3 coding DNA: TGTGCCAGCAGTCCCCACAGGGGGGATACGCAGTATTTT.

The genes are TRBV3-1 (or the pseudogene TRBV3-2) and TRBJ2-5; 14 nucleotides line up with TRBD2. Trimming took 1 base from V and 3 from J; bases not matched to a gene: 1. In germline, CDR1 is LGHDT, CDR2 YNNKEL (reference sequence). The CDR3 loop spans 16 amino acids. CDR3 nucleotides: TGTGCCAGCAGCCAAGGGGGACTAGCGGGGGAAGAGACCCAGTACTTC. Amino acids: CASSQGGLAGEETQYF.

This chain connects TRBV19 to TRBJ1-1; possibly TRBD1 for D (6 bases). This CDR3 region has 18 residues. V lost 3 bases to trimming and J lost 4 bases, with 24 bases between them. Germline CDR1 is LNHDA and CDR2 is SQIVND (reference sequence). The CDR3 DNA is TGTGCCAGTAGTATTAGGGGGACAACCCCCCGGGGAGTCACTGAAGCTTTCTTT. Translating gives CASSIRGTTPRGVTEAFF.